This TCR beta chain was captured by sequencing in a study of B cell selection in AIRE deficiency. Some clones are missing from TCRdb's copy, which holds only in-frame ones; the method was immunoSEQ multiplex PCR. The sample lists roughly 22,000 clones, approximately 94% seen once, with roughly 2% in the top ten. Study-wide results and limits: Healthy donors alone shared over 25% of around 3,700 Treg sequences; patients alone approximately 9%. Around 31% of healthy-shared Treg TCRbeta sequences appeared in patient Tconv cells. Shared Treg sequences were biased toward short CDR3s with few non-templated nucleotide insertions.

The V end lost 3 bases, the J end lost 2 bases, and 4 bases lay between the germline ends. This CDR3 is built from 12 residues. In germline, CDR1 is KGHSH, CDR2 LQKENI. On this clone itself: Its antigen is unidentified.

The regulatory T cell sort gate was CD4+CD25hiCD127low/negative. The receptor's source is a human donor with AIRE deficiency. The chain carries TRBV18 and TRBJ2-5; no reliable D call. The sequenced sample was Tregs sorted from PBMCs. For the CDR3, the DNA is TGTGCCAGCTCACCCCCACAAGAGACCCAGTACTTC. It specifies CASSPPQETQYF.